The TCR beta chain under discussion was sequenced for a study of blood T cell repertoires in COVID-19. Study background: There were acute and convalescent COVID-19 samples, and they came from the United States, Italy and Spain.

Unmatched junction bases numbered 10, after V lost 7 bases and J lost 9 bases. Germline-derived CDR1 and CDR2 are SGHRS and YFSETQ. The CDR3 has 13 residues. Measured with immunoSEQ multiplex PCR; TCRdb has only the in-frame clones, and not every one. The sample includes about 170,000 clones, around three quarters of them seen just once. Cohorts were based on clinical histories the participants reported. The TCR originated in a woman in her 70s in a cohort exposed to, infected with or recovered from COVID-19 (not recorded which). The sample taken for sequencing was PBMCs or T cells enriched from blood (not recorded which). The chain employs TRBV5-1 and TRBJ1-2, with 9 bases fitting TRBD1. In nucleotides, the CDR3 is TGCGCCAGCCGGGACAGGGTACGGAGGAGCTACACCTTC. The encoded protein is CASRDRVRRSYTF.